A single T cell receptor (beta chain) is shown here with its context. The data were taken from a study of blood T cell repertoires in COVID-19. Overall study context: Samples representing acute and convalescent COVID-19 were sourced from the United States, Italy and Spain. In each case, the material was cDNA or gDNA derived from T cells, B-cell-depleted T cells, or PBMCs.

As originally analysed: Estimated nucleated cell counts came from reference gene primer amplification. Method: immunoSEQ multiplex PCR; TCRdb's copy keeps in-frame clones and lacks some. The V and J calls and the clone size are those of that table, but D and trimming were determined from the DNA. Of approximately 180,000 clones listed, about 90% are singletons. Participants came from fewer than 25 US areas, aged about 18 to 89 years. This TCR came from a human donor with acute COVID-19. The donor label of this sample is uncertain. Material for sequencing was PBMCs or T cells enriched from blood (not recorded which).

This CDR3 is CAWGPTLNSPLHF. CDR3 sequence (DNA): TGTGCTTGGGGACCTACCCTCAATTCACCCCTCCACTTT. The gene calls are TRBV30 and TRBJ1-6, with a possible D match to TRBD1 (5 bases). Germline values: CDR1 GTSNPN, CDR2 SVGIG (reference sequence). The CDR3 consists of 13 residues.